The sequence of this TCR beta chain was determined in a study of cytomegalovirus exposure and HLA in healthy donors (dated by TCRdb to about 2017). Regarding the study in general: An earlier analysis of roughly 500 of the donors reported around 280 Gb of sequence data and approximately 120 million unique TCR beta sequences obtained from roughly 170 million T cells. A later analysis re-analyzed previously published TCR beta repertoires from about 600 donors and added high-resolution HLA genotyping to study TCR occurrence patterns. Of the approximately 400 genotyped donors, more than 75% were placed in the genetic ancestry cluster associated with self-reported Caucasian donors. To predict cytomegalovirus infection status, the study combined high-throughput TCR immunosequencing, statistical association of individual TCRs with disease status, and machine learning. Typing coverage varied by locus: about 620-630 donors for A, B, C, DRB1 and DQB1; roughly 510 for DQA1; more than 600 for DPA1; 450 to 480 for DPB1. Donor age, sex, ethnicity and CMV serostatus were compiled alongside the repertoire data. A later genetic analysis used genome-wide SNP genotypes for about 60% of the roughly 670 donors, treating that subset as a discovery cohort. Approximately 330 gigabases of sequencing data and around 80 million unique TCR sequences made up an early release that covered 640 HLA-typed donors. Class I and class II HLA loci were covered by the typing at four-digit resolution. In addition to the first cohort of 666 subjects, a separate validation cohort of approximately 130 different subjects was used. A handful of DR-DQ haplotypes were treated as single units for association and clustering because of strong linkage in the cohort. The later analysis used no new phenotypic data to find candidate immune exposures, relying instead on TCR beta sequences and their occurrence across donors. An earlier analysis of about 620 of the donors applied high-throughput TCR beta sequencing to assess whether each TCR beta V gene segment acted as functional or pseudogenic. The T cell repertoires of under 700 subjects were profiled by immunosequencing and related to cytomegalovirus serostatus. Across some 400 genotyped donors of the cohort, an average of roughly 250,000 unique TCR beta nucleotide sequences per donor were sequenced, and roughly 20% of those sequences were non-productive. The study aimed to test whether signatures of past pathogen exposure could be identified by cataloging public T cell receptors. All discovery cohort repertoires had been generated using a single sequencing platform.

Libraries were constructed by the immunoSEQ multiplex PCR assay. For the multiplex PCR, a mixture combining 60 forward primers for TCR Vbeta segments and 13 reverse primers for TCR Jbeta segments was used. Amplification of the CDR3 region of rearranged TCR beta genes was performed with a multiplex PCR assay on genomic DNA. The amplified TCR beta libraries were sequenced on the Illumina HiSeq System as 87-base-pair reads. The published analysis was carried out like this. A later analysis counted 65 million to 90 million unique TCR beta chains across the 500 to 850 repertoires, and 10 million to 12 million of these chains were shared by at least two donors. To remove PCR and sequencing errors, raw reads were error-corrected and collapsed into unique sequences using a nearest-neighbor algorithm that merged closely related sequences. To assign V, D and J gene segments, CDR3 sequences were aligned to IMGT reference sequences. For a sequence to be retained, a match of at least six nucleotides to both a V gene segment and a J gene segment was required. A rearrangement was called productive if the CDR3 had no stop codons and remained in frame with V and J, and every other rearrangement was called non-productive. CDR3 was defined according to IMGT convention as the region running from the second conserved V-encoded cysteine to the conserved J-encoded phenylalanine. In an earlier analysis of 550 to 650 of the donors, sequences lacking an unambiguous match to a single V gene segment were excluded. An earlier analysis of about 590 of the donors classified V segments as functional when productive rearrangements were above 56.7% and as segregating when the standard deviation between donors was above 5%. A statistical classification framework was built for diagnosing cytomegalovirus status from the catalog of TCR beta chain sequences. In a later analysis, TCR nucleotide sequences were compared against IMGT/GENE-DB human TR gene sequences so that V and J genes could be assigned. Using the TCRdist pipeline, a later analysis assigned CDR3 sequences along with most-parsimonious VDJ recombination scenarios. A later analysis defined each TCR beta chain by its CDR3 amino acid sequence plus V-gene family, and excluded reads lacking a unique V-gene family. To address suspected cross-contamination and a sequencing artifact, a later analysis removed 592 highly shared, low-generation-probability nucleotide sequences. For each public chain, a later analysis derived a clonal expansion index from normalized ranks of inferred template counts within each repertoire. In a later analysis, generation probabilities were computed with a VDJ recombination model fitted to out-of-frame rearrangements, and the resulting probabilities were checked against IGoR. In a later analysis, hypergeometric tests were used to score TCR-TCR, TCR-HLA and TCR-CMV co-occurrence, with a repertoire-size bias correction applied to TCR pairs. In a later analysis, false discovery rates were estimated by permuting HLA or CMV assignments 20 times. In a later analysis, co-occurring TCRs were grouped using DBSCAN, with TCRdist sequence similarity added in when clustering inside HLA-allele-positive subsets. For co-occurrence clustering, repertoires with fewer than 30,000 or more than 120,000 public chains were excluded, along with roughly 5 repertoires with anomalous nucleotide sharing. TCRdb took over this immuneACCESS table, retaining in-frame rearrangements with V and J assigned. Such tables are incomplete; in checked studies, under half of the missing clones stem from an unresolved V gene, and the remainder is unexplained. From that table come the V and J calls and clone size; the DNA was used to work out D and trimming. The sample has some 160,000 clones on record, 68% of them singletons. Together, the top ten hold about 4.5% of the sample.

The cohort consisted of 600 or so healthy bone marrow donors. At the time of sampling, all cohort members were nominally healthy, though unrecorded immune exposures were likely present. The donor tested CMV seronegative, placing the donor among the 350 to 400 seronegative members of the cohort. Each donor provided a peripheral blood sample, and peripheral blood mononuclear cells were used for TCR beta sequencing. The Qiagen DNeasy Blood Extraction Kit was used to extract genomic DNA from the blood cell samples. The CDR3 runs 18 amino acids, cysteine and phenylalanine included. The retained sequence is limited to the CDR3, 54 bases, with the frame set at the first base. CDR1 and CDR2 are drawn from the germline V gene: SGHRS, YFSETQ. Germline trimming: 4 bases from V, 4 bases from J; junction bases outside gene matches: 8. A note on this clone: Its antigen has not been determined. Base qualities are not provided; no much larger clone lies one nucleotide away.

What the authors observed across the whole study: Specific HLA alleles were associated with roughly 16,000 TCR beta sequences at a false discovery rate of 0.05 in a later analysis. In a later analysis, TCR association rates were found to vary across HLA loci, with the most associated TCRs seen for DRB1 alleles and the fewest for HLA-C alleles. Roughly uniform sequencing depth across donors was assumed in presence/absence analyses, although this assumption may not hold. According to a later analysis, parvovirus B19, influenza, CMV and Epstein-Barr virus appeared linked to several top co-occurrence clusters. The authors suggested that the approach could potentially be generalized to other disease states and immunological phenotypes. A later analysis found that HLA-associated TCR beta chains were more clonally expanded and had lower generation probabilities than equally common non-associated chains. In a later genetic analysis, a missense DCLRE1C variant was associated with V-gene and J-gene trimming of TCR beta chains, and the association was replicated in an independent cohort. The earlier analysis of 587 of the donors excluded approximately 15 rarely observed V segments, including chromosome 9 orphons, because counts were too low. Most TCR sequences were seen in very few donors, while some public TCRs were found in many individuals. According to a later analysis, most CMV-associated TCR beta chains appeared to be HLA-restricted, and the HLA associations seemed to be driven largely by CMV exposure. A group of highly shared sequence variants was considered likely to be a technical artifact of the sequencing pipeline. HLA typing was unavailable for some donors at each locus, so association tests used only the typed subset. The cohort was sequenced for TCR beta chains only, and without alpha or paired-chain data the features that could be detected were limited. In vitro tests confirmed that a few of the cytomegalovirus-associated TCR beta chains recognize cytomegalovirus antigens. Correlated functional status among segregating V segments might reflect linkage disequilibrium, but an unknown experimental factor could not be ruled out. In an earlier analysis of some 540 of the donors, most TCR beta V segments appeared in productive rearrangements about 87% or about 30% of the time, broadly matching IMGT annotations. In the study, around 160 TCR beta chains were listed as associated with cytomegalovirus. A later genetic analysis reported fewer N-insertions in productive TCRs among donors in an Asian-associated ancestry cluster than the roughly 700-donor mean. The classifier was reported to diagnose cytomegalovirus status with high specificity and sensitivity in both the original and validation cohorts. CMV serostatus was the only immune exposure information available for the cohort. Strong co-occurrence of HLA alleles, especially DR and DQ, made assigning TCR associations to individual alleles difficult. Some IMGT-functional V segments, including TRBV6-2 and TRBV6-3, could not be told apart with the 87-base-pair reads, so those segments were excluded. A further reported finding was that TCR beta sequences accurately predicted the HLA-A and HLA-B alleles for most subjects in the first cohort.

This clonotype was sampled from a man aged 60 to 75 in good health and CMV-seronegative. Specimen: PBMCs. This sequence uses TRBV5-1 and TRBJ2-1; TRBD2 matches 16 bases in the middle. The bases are TGCGCCAGCAGCCCAGGGACTAGCGGGAGGGTCGGGTACAATGAGCAGTTCTTC. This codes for CASSPGTSGRVGYNEQFF.